This T cell receptor beta chain was recovered during a study of response to subunit inactivated influenza vaccine. Regarding the study as a whole: A suggestion made by the authors is that each seasonal influenza vaccination recruits few new T cells.

TCRdb recomputed calls from the RT-PCR reads with MiXCR, one row per CDR3 protein. The table includes 250,000 to 350,000 distinct CDR3 sequences, approximately 21% detected once. This CDR3 is 13 amino acids long. CDR1 SGHRS and CDR2 YFSETQ come from the germline V gene. Trimming removed 3 bases at V and 3 bases at J, with 10 bases between. Regarding this clonotype: Its antigen is not known.

This sequence joins TRBV5-1 and TRBJ2-7; tentative D call: TRBD2 (6 bases). This specimen was PBMCs from blood, taken about 20 months after vaccination. The receptor was isolated from a man aged 50-75 years who received an inactivated influenza vaccine. The CDR3 coding sequence is TGCGCCAGCAGCTACCCGGGAGTCTACGAGCAGTACTTC. It specifies CASSYPGVYEQYF.